This T cell receptor (beta chain) was captured in a study of cytomegalovirus exposure and HLA in healthy donors. Study conclusions and caveats: Most of the CMV-associated TCR beta chains (in a later analysis) appeared to be HLA-restricted.

Amplification used 60 Vbeta primers and 13 Jbeta primers. TCRdb's copy holds only in-frame clones and misses some; the assay was immunoSEQ multiplex PCR. This table holds about 160,000 clones, 87% found once. With respect to this clone: Its antigen is not known.

The CDR3 is 15 amino acids. Unmatched junction bases numbered 5, after V lost 6 bases and J lost 0 bases. In germline, CDR1 is MNHNY, CDR2 SVGAGI (reference sequence). This chain links TRBV6-6 with TRBJ1-5; TRBD1 matches 7 bases. The sample consisted of PBMCs. The receptor was isolated from a woman in her twenties or thirties in good health and CMV-seronegative. The CDR3 region has the DNA TGTGCCAGCAGAAAACAGGGGAATAGCAATCAGCCCCAGCATTTT. Translation: CASRKQGNSNQPQHF.